This T cell receptor beta chain was recovered during a study of cytomegalovirus exposure and HLA in healthy donors. Findings and caveats of the study: A list of around 150 TCR beta chains associated with cytomegalovirus was given.

The donors were members of the validation cohort comprising over 100 subjects, separate from the approximately 710-subject first cohort. For this clone: What it recognizes is unknown.

Trimming removed 4 bases at V and 3 bases at J, with 11 bases between. This CDR3 contains 14 residues. The germline V gene encodes CDR1 SGHRS and CDR2 YFSETQ. Sequencing was performed with immunoSEQ multiplex PCR; in TCRdb, only in-frame clones are kept and a portion is missing. Found here are around 60,000 clones, around 92% of them singletons; the top ten hold about 1.2%. This chain connects TRBV5-1 to TRBJ1-5; a weak D match, TRBD1 (5 bases). The sequence came from a woman younger than 35 in good health and CMV-seronegative. The material sequenced was PBMCs. CDR3 nucleotides: TGCGCCAGCAGCCCTGACAGTTCCAATCAGCCCCAGCATTTT. This codes for CASSPDSSNQPQHF. The full variable domain, in which reference TRBV5-1 and TRBJ1-5 provide the parts outside the CDR3, is KAGVTQTPRYLIKTRGQQVTLSCSPISGHRSVSWYQQTPGQGLQFLFEYFSETQRNKGNFPGRFSGRQFSNSRSEMNVSTLELGDSALYLCASSPDSSNQPQHFGDGTRLSIL.